Listed here are 23 T cell receptor beta chains from one sample, sequenced in a study of blood T cell repertoires in COVID-19. Produced via immunoSEQ multiplex PCR; TCRdb's table is partial and in-frame only. The data contain around 370,000 clones, about 90% of them seen just once; the ten biggest clones take up around 3.5%. The sample comprised peripheral blood. Every receptor here comes from a woman aged 18-30 years who had recovered from COVID-19.

The genes are TRBV6-5 and TRBJ2-7; possibly TRBD2 for D (5 bases). The CDR3 sequence is 13 residues long. The V end lost 5 bases, the J end lost 3 bases, and 11 bases lay between the germline ends. CDR1 MNHEY and CDR2 SVGAGI come from the germline V gene. CDR3 DNA sequence: TGTGCCAGCAGTCCAGAGCGGAGCTACGAGCAGTACGTC. Translation: CASSPERSYEQYV.

The chain joins TRBV5-1 to TRBJ2-5; a weak D match, TRBD2 (6 bases). Germline lookup yields CDR1 SGHRS and CDR2 YFSETQ. Trimming took 5 bases from V and 1 from J, leaving 12 bases between them. There are 14 residues in the CDR3. CDR3 sequence (DNA): TGCGCCAGCAGTCGGACGGGAGTCCAAGAGACCCAGTACTTC. Protein: CASSRTGVQETQYF.

V is TRBV29-1 and J is TRBJ1-5; 7 bases agree with TRBD1. The V segment lost 5 bases and the J segment 7 bases; nucleotides outside the gene matches: 8. Germline CDR1 is SQVTM and CDR2 is ANQGSEA. The CDR3 has 13 residues. The CDR3 here is CSVIQGLGQPQHF. The CDR3 coding sequence is TGCAGCGTTATACAGGGGTTAGGACAGCCCCAGCATTTT.

The gene calls are TRBV7-2 and TRBJ1-2; D unresolved. This CDR3 spans 19 amino acids. The V end lost 1 base, the J end lost 4 bases, and 25 bases lay between the germline ends. Germline CDR1 reads SGHTA; CDR2 reads FQGNSA. DNA for the CDR3: TGTGCCAGCAGCTTAGTGGGCTCACAACCCCCCCACCCAGCCTATGGCTACACCTTC. Its protein is CASSLVGSQPPHPAYGYTF.

The chain recombines TRBV15 with TRBJ2-1, with 8 positions matching TRBD2. The germline V gene encodes CDR1 LNHNV and CDR2 YYDKDF (reference sequence). This CDR3 has 17 amino acids. V lost 3 bases, J lost 10 bases, and 17 bases stayed unmatched. This CDR3 is CATSSRAGGGGTEEQFF. The CDR3 coding sequence is TGTGCCACCAGCAGTCGGGCGGGAGGAGGCGGAACGGAGGAGCAGTTCTTC.

The chain is built from TRBV7-8 and TRBJ2-3, with 8 bases lining up with TRBD2. The CDR3 runs to 15 residues. Germline V CDR1 and CDR2: SGHVS, FQNEAQ. V lost 1 base to trimming and J lost 4 bases; unmatched junction nucleotides: 4. CDR3 in amino acids: CASSLGTSNADTQYF. The CDR3 region has the DNA TGTGCCAGCAGCTTAGGGACTAGCAACGCAGATACGCAGTATTTT.

V and J are TRBV14 and TRBJ2-3; D unclear. The germline gives CDR1 SGHDN, CDR2 FVKESK. This CDR3 is 14 amino acids long. Trimming took off 4 bases at V and 2 bases at J, with 10 bases between the two ends. The CDR3, as DNA: TGTGCCAGCAGCCGCTCGAAACTCACAGATACGCAGTATTTT. Amino acids: CASSRSKLTDTQYF.

In its sample, this clone was seen once. The rearrangement uses TRBV4-3 and TRBJ1-3, with D unresolved. The CDR3 spans 17 residues. CDR1 and CDR2 from the germline V gene are LGHNA and YSLEER. Trimming pared 0 bases from V and 0 bases from J, leaving 12 bases between. CDR3 nucleotide sequence: TGCGCCAGCAGCCAAGATGTGTTCGGGTTCTCTGGAAACACCATATATTTT. Its protein product is CASSQDVFGFSGNTIYF.

The gene calls are TRBV2 and TRBJ2-3; weak D call: TRBD2 (5 bases). The CDR3 covers 17 residues. CDR1 SNHLY and CDR2 FYNNEI come from the germline V gene. The CDR3 sequence: CVLASNPAATPTDTQYF. In nucleotides, the CDR3 is TGTGTTCTAGCCAGCAACCCCGCGGCTACCCCCACAGATACGCAGTATTTT.

This chain connects TRBV4-3 to TRBJ2-5; 7 bases agree with TRBD2. The CDR3 spans 15 residues. Trimming removed 3 bases from V and 3 bases from J; junction bases left unmatched: 7. Germline loops: CDR1 LGHNA, CDR2 YSLEER. The CDR3 spells CASSQSGTWEETQYF. The CDR3, as DNA: TGCGCCAGCAGCCAGAGCGGGACTTGGGAAGAGACCCAGTACTTC.

This sequence joins TRBV18 and TRBJ1-4; TRBD1 aligns across 8 bases. The V gene end was trimmed by 4 bases and the J gene end by 3 bases; junction bases not matched to a gene: 4. CDR1 KGHSH and CDR2 LQKENI come from the germline V gene. CDR3 size: 15 residues. CDR3 protein: CASSLGTGPNEKLFF. The DNA of the CDR3 is TGTGCCAGCTCACTCGGGACAGGACCTAATGAAAAACTGTTTTTT.

This rearrangement joins TRBV13 to TRBJ2-1; D is perhaps TRBD2 (6 bases). The CDR3 covers 14 residues. The V end lost 2 bases, the J end lost 8 bases, and 13 bases lay between the germline ends. Germline V CDR1 and CDR2: PRHDT, FYEKMQ (reference sequence). The CDR3 protein is CASSLRDSGDEQFF. CDR3 nucleotides: TGTGCCAGCAGCTTAAGGGACTCTGGGGATGAGCAGTTCTTC. The variable domain in full, with the rest retrieved from reference TRBV13 and TRBJ2-1, is AAGVIQSPRHLIKEKRETATLKCYPIPRHDTVYWYQQGPGQDPQFLISFYEKMQSDKGSIPDRFSAQQFSDYHSELNMSSLELGDSALYFCASSLRDSGDEQFFGPGTRLTVL.

The chain couples TRBV12-3 or TRBV12-4 to TRBJ1-1; D perhaps matches TRBD1 (5 bases). V lost 2 bases and J lost 11, with 6 bases in between. CDR3 length equals 10 residues. CDR3 region: CASSLSGAFF. DNA for the CDR3: TGTGCCAGCAGTTTATCAGGGGCTTTCTTT.

The chain recombines TRBV6-5 with TRBJ2-1, with D hard to call. V lost 6 bases, J lost 0 bases, and 9 bases lay in between. The CDR3 covers 14 residues. Germline V lookup: CDR1 MNHEY, CDR2 SVGAGI. The CDR3 protein is CASSDWSSYNEQFF. Written as DNA, the CDR3 is TGTGCCAGCAGCGACTGGAGCTCCTACAATGAGCAGTTCTTC.

CDR3 sequence (DNA): TGTGCCAGTGCCGCGTCAGAGGGTTCACCCCTCCACTTT. This translates into CASAASEGSPLHF. The chain employs TRBV21-1 and TRBJ1-6. TRBV21-1 constitutes a pseudogene. This CDR3 spans 13 amino acids.

This rearrangement joins TRBV19 to TRBJ1-1, with D maybe TRBD1 (5 bases). Germline CDR1 reads LNHDA; CDR2 reads SQIVND (reference sequence). The CDR3 extends over 14 amino acids. V gave up 7 bases and J gave up 5 bases, with 17 bases separating them. CDR3 region: CASTRDWEGTEAFF. The CDR3 DNA follows: TGTGCCAGTACCCGGGACTGGGAGGGGACTGAAGCTTTCTTT.

J is TRBJ1-2 and V is TRBV5-1, with unresolved D. V was cut by 1 base and J by 0 bases, with 7 bases left in between. Germline values: CDR1 SGHRS, CDR2 YFSETQ. This CDR3 is 14 amino acids long. The CDR3, as DNA: TGCGCCAGCAGCTTGCTCCAGTCTAACTATGGCTACACCTTC. This sequence encodes CASSLLQSNYGYTF.

The rearrangement uses TRBV7-9 and TRBJ1-6; 8 bases are a match to TRBD1. V lost 4 bases and J lost 10; bases outside the gene matches: 3. The germline gives CDR1 SEHNR, CDR2 FQNEAQ (reference sequence). This CDR3 region has 13 residues. The CDR3 coding sequence is TGTGCCAGCAGCTGGGACAGGATATCACCCCTCCACTTT. Translation gives CASSWDRISPLHF. Full variable domain (rest looked up from reference TRBV7-9 and TRBJ1-6): DTGVSQNPRHKITKRGQNVTFRCDPISEHNRLYWYRQTLGQGPEFLTYFQNEAQLEKSRLLSDRFSAERPKGSFSTLEIQRTEQGDSAMYLCASSWDRISPLHFGNGTRLTVT.

This sequence joins TRBV14 and TRBJ1-1; D unresolved. Between the trimmed V and J ends, which lost 0 bases and 11 bases, there was a span of 13 bases. The length of the CDR3 is 13 residues. Germline V gives CDR1 SGHDN, CDR2 FVKESK. DNA for the CDR3: TGTGCCAGCAGCCAAGATTTGCTTGGGCTGGCTTTCTTT. Protein sequence: CASSQDLLGLAFF. The entire variable domain, with the rest obtained from reference TRBV14 and TRBJ1-1, is as follows: EAGVTQFPSHSVIEKGQTVTLRCDPISGHDNLYWYRRVMGKEIKFLLHFVKESKQDESGMPNNRFLAERTGGTYSTLKVQPAELEDSGVYFCASSQDLLGLAFFGQGTRLTVV.

This clone was detected only once. The rearrangement joins TRBV5-1 to TRBJ2-1, with TRBD2 matching 13 bases. This CDR3 has 14 residues. With 4 bases clipped from V and 15 bases from J, the junction kept 10 bases outside the gene matches. The germline V gene encodes CDR1 SGHRS and CDR2 YFSETQ. Here the CDR3 reads CASSQGTSGIKGFF. The CDR3, as DNA: TGCGCCAGCAGCCAAGGGACTAGCGGGATTAAGGGGTTCTTC.

The CDR3 DNA reads TGTGCCAGCACCTTCGGGGTCCAAGAGACCCAGTACTTC. Translating gives CASTFGVQETQYF. The V gene is TRBV5-6, the J gene TRBJ2-5; tentative D call: TRBD2 (5 bases). The V gene lost 6 bases and the J gene lost 1 base, with 10 bases spanning the gap. This CDR3 spans 13 amino acids. Germline V gene data show CDR1 as SGHDT and CDR2 as YYEEEE.

The chain has TRBV29-1 and TRBJ2-1, with 7 bases aligning to TRBD1. The V gene's germline CDR1 is SQVTM and CDR2 ANQGSEA. With 1 base clipped from V and 2 bases from J, the junction kept 8 bases outside the gene matches. The CDR3 totals 16 residues. The CDR3 nucleotides are TGCAGCGTTGAAGCTGTTGACAGGGAGACCTACAATGAGCAGTTCTTC. As protein: CSVEAVDRETYNEQFF.

J is TRBJ2-2 and V is TRBV25-1, with 7 bases fitting TRBD1. The germline gives CDR1 MGHDK, CDR2 SYGVNS. The V and J ends lost 7 bases and 3 bases, in that order; junction bases with no gene match: 5. CDR3 length equals 14 residues. CDR3 bases: TGTGCCAGCACGGACAGGTATCACACCGGGGAGCTGTTTTTT. Translation gives CASTDRYHTGELFF.